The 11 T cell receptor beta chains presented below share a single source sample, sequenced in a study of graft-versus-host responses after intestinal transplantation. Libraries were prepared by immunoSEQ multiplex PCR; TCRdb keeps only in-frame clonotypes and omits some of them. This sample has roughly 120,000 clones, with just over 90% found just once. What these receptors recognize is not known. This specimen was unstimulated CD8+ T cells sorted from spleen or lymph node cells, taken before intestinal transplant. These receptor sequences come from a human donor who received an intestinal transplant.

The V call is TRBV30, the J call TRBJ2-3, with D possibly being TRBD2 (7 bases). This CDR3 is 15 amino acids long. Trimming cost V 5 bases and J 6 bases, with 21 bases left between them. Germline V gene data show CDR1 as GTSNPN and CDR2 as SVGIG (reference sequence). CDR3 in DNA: TGTGCCTGGGATTCCTCGGGGGGCGCAGGGGATACGCAGTATTTT. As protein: CAWDSSGGAGDTQYF.

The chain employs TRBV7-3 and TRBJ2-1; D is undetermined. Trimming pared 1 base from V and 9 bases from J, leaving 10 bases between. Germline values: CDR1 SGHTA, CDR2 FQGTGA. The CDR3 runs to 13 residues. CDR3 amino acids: CASSLIGGPEQFF. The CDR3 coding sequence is TGTGCCAGCAGCTTAATTGGTGGGCCTGAGCAGTTCTTC.

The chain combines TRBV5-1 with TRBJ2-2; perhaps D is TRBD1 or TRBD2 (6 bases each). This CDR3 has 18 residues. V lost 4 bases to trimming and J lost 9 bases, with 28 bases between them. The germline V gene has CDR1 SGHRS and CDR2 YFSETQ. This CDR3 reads CASSGARGLLPSTRELFF. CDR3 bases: TGCGCCAGCAGCGGAGCCAGGGGACTCCTCCCCAGTACTAGGGAGCTGTTTTTT.

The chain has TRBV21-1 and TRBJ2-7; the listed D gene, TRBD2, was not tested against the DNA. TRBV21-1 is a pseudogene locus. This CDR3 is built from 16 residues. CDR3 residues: CANHFMGRDTHYEQYF. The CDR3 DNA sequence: TGTGCCAACCATTTCATGGGGCGGGATACACACTACGAGCAGTACTTC.

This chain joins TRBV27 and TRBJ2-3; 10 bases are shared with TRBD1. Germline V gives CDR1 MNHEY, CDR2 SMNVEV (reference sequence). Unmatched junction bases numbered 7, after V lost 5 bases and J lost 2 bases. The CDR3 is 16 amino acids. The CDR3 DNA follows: TGTGCCAGCAGTCCACGGACAGGGGGAGTCACAGATACGCAGTATTTT. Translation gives CASSPRTGGVTDTQYF.

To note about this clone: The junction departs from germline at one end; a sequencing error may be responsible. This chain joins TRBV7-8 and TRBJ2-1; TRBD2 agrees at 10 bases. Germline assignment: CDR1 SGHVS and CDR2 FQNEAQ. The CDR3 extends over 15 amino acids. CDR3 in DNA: TGTGCCAGCAGCCTAGCGGGAGTGACCTACAATGAGCAGTTCTTC. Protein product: CASSLAGVTYNEQFF.

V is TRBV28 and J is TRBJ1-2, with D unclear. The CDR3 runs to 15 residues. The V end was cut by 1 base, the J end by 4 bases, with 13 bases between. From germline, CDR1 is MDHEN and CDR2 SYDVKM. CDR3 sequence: CASSLYPPSGYGYTF. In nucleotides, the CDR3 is TGTGCCAGCAGTTTATACCCACCAAGCGGCTATGGCTACACCTTC.

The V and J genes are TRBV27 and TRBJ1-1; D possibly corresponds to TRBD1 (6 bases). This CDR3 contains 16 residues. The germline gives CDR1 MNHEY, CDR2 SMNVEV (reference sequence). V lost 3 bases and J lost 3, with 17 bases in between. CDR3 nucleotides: TGTGCCAGCAGTTTGACAGGAGGAATTGGGGACACTGAAGCTTTCTTT. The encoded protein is CASSLTGGIGDTEAFF.

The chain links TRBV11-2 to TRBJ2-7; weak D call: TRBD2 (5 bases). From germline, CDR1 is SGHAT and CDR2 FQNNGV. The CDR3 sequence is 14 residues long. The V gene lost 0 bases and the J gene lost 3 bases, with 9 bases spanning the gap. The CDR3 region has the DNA TGTGCCAGCAGCTTAGATACTAGTCGCTACGAGCAGTACTTC. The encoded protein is CASSLDTSRYEQYF.

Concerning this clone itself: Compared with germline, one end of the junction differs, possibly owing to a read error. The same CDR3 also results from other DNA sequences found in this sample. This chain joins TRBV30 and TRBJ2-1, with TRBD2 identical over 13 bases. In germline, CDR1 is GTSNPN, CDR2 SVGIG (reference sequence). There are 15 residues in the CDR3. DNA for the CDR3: TGCGCCTGGAGGGTGGGACTAGCGGGGTACAATGAGCAGTTCTTC. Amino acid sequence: CAWRVGLAGYNEQFF.

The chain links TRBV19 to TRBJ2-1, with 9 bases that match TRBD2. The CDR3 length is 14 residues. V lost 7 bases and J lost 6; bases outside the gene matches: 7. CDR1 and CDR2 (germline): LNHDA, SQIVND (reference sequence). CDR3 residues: CASTPGLAPNEQFF. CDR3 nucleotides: TGTGCCAGTACTCCGGGACTAGCCCCCAATGAGCAGTTCTTC.